This TCR beta chain was recovered during a study of blood T cell repertoires in COVID-19. Overall study: The cDNA or gDNA used as material had been derived from T cells, B-cell-depleted T cells, or PBMCs.

In the authors' workflow: Reference gene primer amplification gave nucleated cell count estimates. Measured with immunoSEQ multiplex PCR; TCRdb has only the in-frame clones, and not every one. V, J and clone size derive from that table, while D and trimming were established from the DNA sequence. Of under 350,000 clones listed, roughly 90% are singletons. Patients from Seattle were sampled longitudinally, starting during active infection. This CDR3 is 15 amino acids long. Germline loops: CDR1 LGHNA, CDR2 YNFKEQ. The junction had 3 bases not matched to a gene; V was cut back by 4 bases and J by 0 bases.

This chain uses TRBV4-2 with TRBJ1-3; 7 nucleotides match TRBD1. This sequence was found in a woman younger than 45 with COVID-19, enrolled during active disease. Sequenced: peripheral blood. The CDR3 sequence is CASSRGTDSGNTIYF. CDR3 DNA sequence: TGTGCCAGCAGCCGGGGGACAGACTCTGGAAACACCATATATTTT.